This entry lists 17 T cell receptor beta chains sequenced from one sample in a study of blood T cell repertoires in COVID-19. The method was immunoSEQ multiplex PCR; TCRdb's version includes in-frame clones alone and lacks a portion of them. The table has more than 25,000 clones, approximately 83% seen once. What was sequenced was peripheral blood. The receptor set was obtained from a human donor in a cohort sampled during active COVID-19.

The genes are TRBV18 and TRBJ2-5; maybe TRBD2 (5 bases). Between the trimmed V and J ends, which lost 5 bases and 3 bases, there was a span of 13 bases. Germline loops: CDR1 KGHSH, CDR2 LQKENI. This CDR3 region has 14 residues. The CDR3 reads CASSARAGEETQYF. Here the CDR3 DNA reads TGTGCCAGCTCAGCCCGGGCGGGTGAAGAGACCCAGTACTTC. The full variable domain, its missing parts supplied by reference TRBV18 and TRBJ2-5, is NAGVMQNPRHLVRRRGQEARLRCSPMKGHSHVYWYRQLPEEGLKFMVYLQKENIIDESGMPKERFSAEFPKEGPSILRIQQVVRGDSAAYFCASSARAGEETQYFGPGTRLLVL.

This chain links TRBV27 with TRBJ2-6; 7 bases line up with TRBD2. Germline CDR1 and CDR2: MNHEY and SMNVEV (reference sequence). The trim removed 2 bases at V and 4 bases at J, leaving 14 bases unmatched. The CDR3 loop spans 19 amino acids. In DNA, the CDR3 is TGTGCCAGCAGTTTAACCGCGGGCTCAAGGGGACTAGGGGCCAACGTCCTGACTTTC. This translates into CASSLTAGSRGLGANVLTF.

The V gene is TRBV6-6, the J gene TRBJ2-2; D ambiguous. From germline, CDR1 is MNHNY and CDR2 SVGAGI (reference sequence). V dropped 1 base and J dropped 6 bases, with 3 bases sitting between them. The CDR3 spans 12 residues. The CDR3 DNA is TGTGCCAGCAGTTACTTCGCCGGGGAGCTGTTTTTT. Translated: CASSYFAGELFF.

The rearrangement joins TRBV6-5 to TRBJ2-7; 9 bases are a match to TRBD1. Germline lookup yields CDR1 MNHEY and CDR2 SVGAGI. The CDR3 contains 16 residues. The V segment lost 0 bases and the J segment 0 bases; nucleotides outside the gene matches: 3. The CDR3 nucleotides read TGTGCCAGCAGTTACTCTCGGACAGGGGACTCCTACGAGCAGTACTTC. Its protein product is CASSYSRTGDSYEQYF.

The chain uses TRBV18 and TRBJ2-7; 7 nucleotides agree with TRBD1. The CDR3 is made up of 16 amino acids. CDR1 and CDR2 from the germline V gene are KGHSH and LQKENI. V lost 1 base, J lost 1 base, and 7 bases stayed unmatched. CDR3 sequence reads: CASSPLGTEASYEQYF. The CDR3 DNA follows: TGTGCCAGCTCACCACTCGGGACAGAAGCGTCCTACGAGCAGTACTTC.

The rearrangement joins TRBV19 to TRBJ2-7; 8 nucleotides agree with TRBD2. CDR1 is LNHDA, CDR2 SQIVND, per germline (reference sequence). V trimming: 3 bases; J trimming: 5 bases; junction bases outside the gene matches: 12. The CDR3 spans 16 residues. As DNA, the CDR3 is TGTGCCAGTAGTATGACCTCCGGGGGGGCTATGGACGAGCAGTACTTC. Its protein product is CASSMTSGGAMDEQYF.

This chain joins TRBV28 and TRBJ1-2; D perhaps matches TRBD1 (6 bases). The length of the CDR3 is 14 residues. Germline V gene lookup returns CDR1 MDHEN and CDR2 SYDVKM. V lost 3 bases and J lost 1, with 9 bases in between. CDR3 DNA sequence: TGTGCCAGCAGTTTGACAGGAAGTAACTATGGCTACACCTTC. This encodes CASSLTGSNYGYTF.

The chain is built from TRBV4-1 and TRBJ2-6; a weak D match, TRBD2 (5 bases). V was cut by 4 bases and J by 0 bases, with 16 bases left in between. The CDR3 contains 18 residues. The germline gives CDR1 MGHRA, CDR2 YSYEKL. The CDR3, as DNA: TGCGCCAGCAGCCTCTTTGCAGACTACCCCTCTGGGGCCAACGTCCTGACTTTC. Residues: CASSLFADYPSGANVLTF.

The chain has TRBV4-3 and TRBJ2-7, with D perhaps TRBD2 (6 bases). V gave up 3 bases and J gave up 2 bases, with 17 bases separating them. CDR3 length: 16 amino acids. Germline V gene sequence: CDR1 LGHNA, CDR2 YSLEER. This chain's CDR3 is CASSQRGRDPTYEQYF. The CDR3 DNA reads as TGCGCCAGCAGCCAGCGGGGTAGGGACCCAACCTACGAGCAGTACTTC.

The chain links TRBV6-6 to TRBJ2-5; 7 bases are a match to TRBD1. The length of the CDR3 is 14 residues. CDR1 is MNHNY, CDR2 SVGAGI, per germline (reference sequence). V shed 6 bases, J shed 1 base, and the junction held 5 bases outside the gene matches. CDR3 loop: CASRRGQIQETQYF. DNA of the CDR3: TGTGCCAGCAGACGGGGACAGATCCAAGAGACCCAGTACTTC.

The chain joins TRBV27 to TRBJ2-5, with 14 bases aligning to TRBD2. This CDR3 spans 14 amino acids. Germline values: CDR1 MNHEY, CDR2 SMNVEV (reference sequence). V was clipped by 8 bases and J by 5 bases; unmatched bases: 4. The CDR3 is CASQGTSGSETQYF. The CDR3 region has the DNA TGTGCCAGCCAAGGGACTAGCGGGAGTGAGACCCAGTACTTC.

This chain links TRBV9 with TRBJ2-7, with D possibly TRBD1 on 7 matching bases. Germline loops: CDR1 SGDLS, CDR2 YYNGEE. The CDR3 consists of 14 residues. V gave up 3 bases and J gave up 0 bases, with 10 bases separating them. For the CDR3, the DNA is TGTGCCAGCAGCGCGGGGGACAGCTCCTACGAGCAGTACTTC. Its protein is CASSAGDSSYEQYF.

The chain recombines TRBV23-1 with TRBJ1-1; D is ambiguous. TRBV23-1 is recorded as an ORF, its role being uncertain. The germline V and J ends were trimmed by 10 bases and 6 bases, with 12 bases remaining between them. The CDR3 contains 11 residues. In DNA, the CDR3 is TGCGCCAAGCAAGGGAGGGCTGAAGCTTTCTTT. This translates into CAKQGRAEAFF.

The chain links TRBV14 to TRBJ1-5; D may be TRBD1 (5 bases). The length of the CDR3 is 12 residues. Between the trimmed V and J ends, which lost 5 bases and 10 bases, there was a span of 12 bases. Germline V gives CDR1 SGHDN, CDR2 FVKESK. This CDR3 is CASSRGLGPQHF. The CDR3 region has the DNA TGTGCCAGCAGCAGGGGATTAGGCCCCCAGCATTTT.

This clone was picked up one time. The rearrangement joins TRBV3-1 (or the pseudogene TRBV3-2) to TRBJ2-7, with 8 bases matching TRBD2. Germline CDR1 reads LGHDT; CDR2 reads YNNKEL (reference sequence). Trimming cost V 5 bases and J 7 bases; bases outside gene matches: 7. The CDR3 has 13 residues. The CDR3 nucleotides are TGTGCCAGCAGCTTGCAGACTAGCGAGGAGCAGTACTTC. Translating gives CASSLQTSEEQYF.

This chain connects TRBV5-1 to TRBJ2-2; 9 positions agree with TRBD1. From germline, CDR1 is SGHRS and CDR2 YFSETQ. V shed 3 bases and J 4 bases; nucleotides not matched to a gene: 7. The CDR3 has 16 residues. The CDR3, as DNA: TGCGCCAGCAGCTCGTGGACAGGGGCGGTCACCGGGGAGCTGTTTTTT. Translation gives CASSSWTGAVTGELFF.

The V call is TRBV11-2, the J call TRBJ2-5, with D unclear. Per germline, CDR1 SGHAT and CDR2 FQNNGV. Trimming took off 5 bases at V and 5 bases at J, with 15 bases between the two ends. This CDR3 has 14 residues. The DNA for the CDR3 is TGTGCCAGCAGCGCCATATCCGGGTGGGAGACCCAGTACTTC. Protein sequence: CASSAISGWETQYF. Full variable domain (rest looked up from reference TRBV11-2 and TRBJ2-5): EAGVAQSPRYKIIEKRQSVAFWCNPISGHATLYWYQQILGQGPKLLIQFQNNGVVDDSQLPKDRFSAERLKGVDSTLKIQPAKLEDSAVYLCASSAISGWETQYFGPGTRLLVL.